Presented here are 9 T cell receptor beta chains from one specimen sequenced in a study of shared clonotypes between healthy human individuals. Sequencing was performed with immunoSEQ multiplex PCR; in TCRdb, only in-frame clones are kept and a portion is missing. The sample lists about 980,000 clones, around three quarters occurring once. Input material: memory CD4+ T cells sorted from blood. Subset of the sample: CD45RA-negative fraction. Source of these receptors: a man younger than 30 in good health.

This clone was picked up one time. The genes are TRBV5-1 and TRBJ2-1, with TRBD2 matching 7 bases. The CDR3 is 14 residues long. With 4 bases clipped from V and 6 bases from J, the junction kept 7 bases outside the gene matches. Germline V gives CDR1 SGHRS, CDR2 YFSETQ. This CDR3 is CASSLGTTSNEQFF. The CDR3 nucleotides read TGCGCCAGCAGCCTAGGGACTACTTCCAATGAGCAGTTCTTC. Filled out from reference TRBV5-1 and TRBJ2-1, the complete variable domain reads KAGVTQTPRYLIKTRGQQVTLSCSPISGHRSVSWYQQTPGQGLQFLFEYFSETQRNKGNFPGRFSGRQFSNSRSEMNVSTLELGDSALYLCASSLGTTSNEQFFGPGTRLTVL.

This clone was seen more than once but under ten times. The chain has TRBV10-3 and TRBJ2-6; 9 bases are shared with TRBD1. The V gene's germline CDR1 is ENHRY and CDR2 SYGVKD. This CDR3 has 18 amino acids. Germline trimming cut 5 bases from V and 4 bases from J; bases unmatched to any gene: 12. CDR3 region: CAISTGQGRFAGANVLTF. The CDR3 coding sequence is TGTGCCATCAGTACGGGACAGGGAAGGTTCGCCGGGGCCAACGTCCTGACTTTC.

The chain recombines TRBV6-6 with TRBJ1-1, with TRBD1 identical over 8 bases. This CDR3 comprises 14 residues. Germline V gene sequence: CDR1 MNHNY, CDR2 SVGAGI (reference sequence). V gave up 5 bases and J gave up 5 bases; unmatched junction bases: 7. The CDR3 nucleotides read TGTGCCAGCAGTCTACGACAGGGGTGGACTGAAGCTTTCTTT. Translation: CASSLRQGWTEAFF.

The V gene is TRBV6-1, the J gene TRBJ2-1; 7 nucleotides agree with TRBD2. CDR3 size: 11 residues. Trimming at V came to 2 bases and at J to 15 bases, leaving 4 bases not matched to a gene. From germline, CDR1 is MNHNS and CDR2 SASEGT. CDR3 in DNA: TGTGCCAGCAGTGAAAGGGACTATCTGTTCTTC. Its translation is CASSERDYLFF.

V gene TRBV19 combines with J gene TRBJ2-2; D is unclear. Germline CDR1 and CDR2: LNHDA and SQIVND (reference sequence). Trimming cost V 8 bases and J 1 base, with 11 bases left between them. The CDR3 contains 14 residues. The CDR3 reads CASLPAQNTGELFF. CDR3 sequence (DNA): TGTGCCAGTCTGCCGGCCCAGAACACCGGGGAGCTGTTTTTT.

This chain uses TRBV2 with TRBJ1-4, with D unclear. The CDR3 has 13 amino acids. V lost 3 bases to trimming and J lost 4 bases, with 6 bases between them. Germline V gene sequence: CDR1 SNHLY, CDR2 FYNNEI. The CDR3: CASSDGLNEKLFF. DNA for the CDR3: TGTGCCAGCAGTGACGGCCTTAATGAAAAACTGTTTTTT.

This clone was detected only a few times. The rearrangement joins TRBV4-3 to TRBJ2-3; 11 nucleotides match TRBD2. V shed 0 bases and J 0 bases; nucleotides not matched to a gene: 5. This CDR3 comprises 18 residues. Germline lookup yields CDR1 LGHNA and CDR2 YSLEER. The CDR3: CASSQDLAGGTSTDTQYF. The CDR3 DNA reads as TGCGCCAGCAGCCAAGACCTAGCGGGAGGAACTAGCACAGATACGCAGTATTTT.

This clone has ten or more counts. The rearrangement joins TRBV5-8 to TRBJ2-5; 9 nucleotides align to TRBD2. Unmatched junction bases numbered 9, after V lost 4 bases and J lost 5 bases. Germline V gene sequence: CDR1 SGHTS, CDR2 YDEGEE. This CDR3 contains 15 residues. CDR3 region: CASSPAVAGGETQYF. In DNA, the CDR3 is TGTGCCAGCAGCCCCGCCGTGGCGGGAGGGGAGACCCAGTACTTC. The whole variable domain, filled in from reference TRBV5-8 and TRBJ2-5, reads EAGVTQSPTHLIKTRGQQATLRCSPISGHTSVYWYQQALGLGLQFLLWYDEGEERNRGNFPPRFSGRQFPNYSSELNVNALELEDSALYLCASSPAVAGGETQYFGPGTRLLVL.

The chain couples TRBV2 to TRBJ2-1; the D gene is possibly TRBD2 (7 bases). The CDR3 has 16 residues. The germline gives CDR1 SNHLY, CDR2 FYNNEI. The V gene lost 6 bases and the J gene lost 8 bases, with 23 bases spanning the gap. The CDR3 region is CASRPPAGAYPDEQFF. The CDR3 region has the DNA TGTGCCAGCAGGCCCCCCGCGGGGGCGTACCCCGATGAGCAGTTCTTC.